The rows below give T cell receptor beta chains drawn from one sample of a study of Graves' ophthalmopathy and Graves' hyperthyroidism. TCRdb reprocessed the multiplex PCR reads with MiXCR, giving one entry per CDR3 protein. The sample comprises around 1,000,000 distinct CDR3 sequences, 35% to 40% of which are singletons, and 11% rests with the top ten. Sequencing used peripheral blood or thyroid tissue (not recorded which). These TCRs come from an adult man with Graves' hyperthyroidism. CDR3s include the opening cysteine and the closing phenylalanine or tryptophan. A D gene is named only where the DNA matches it firmly. Some rows have no size entry. The others give once, few or many, or a class for an expanded clone.

V,D,J,size,CDR3,DNA
TRBV7-8,-,TRBJ2-7,few,CASSQGIQGYSGEQYF,TGCGCCAGCAGCCAAGGGATTCAGGGGTATTCGGGCGAGCAGTACTTC
TRBV7-2,-,TRBJ1-3,many,CASSPGGNTIYF,TGTGCCAGCAGCCCGGGCGGGAACACCATATATTTT
TRBV10-3,-,TRBJ1-2,-,CAIMDSRYSNYGYTF,TGTGCCATCATGGACAGCCGTTATTCTAACTATGGCTACACCTTC
TRBV2,-,TRBJ1-4,-,CASRRLGTNEKLFF,TGTGCCAGCAGACGTTTAGGGACTAATGAAAAACTGTTTTTT
TRBV30,-,TRBJ1-1,-,CAWSVGGSGTEAFF,TGTGCCTGGAGTGTTGGCGGCTCGGGCACTGAAGCTTTCTTT
TRBV5-1,-,TRBJ1-6,many,CASSFRELWGSPLHF,TGCGCCAGCAGCTTCAGGGAACTATGGGGATCACCCCTCCACTTT
TRBV20-1,-,TRBJ2-7,many,CSAREDRTPYEQYF,TGCAGTGCTAGAGAAGACCGTACCCCCTACGAGCAGTACTTC
TRBV20-1,TRBD1,TRBJ1-2,many,CSARGRRDRSNGYTF,TGCAGTGCTAGAGGTCGCCGGGACAGGTCCAATGGCTACACCTTC
TRBV5-5,-,TRBJ1-4,many,CASSWLGEKLFF,TGTGCCAGCAGCTGGCTGGGTGAAAAACTGTTTTTT
TRBV5-1,TRBD1,TRBJ2-7,many,CASSPPGTGGYEQYF,TGCGCCAGCAGCCCTCCCGGGACAGGGGGCTACGAGCAGTACTTC
TRBV29-1,-,TRBJ2-7,few,CSTLGGTGQGPTYEQYF,TGCAGCACCCTGGGGGGGACCGGACAGGGACCCACCTACGAGCAGTACTTC
TRBV25-1,-,TRBJ1-1,-,CASLAITNTEAFF,TGTGCCAGCTTAGCTATCACGAACACTGAAGCTTTCTTT
TRBV19,-,TRBJ2-2,few,CASRDITEELFF,TGTGCCAGTAGAGACATTACCGAGGAGCTGTTTTTT
TRBV7-6,-,TRBJ2-7,many,CASSRTRGTYEQYF,TGTGCCAGCAGTCGGACTAGGGGGACCTACGAGCAGTACTTC
TRBV7-9,TRBD1,TRBJ1-4,-,CASSQPGQYEKLFF,TGTGCCAGCAGCCAACCGGGACAGTATGAAAAACTGTTTTTT
TRBV9,-,TRBJ1-3,many,CASSPGAAYSGNTIYF,TGTGCCAGCAGCCCCGGGGCAGCCTACTCTGGAAACACCATATATTTT
TRBV19,-,TRBJ2-2,many,CASTSGSGVTGELFF,TGTGCCAGTACCTCGGGTAGCGGAGTCACCGGGGAGCTGTTTTTT
TRBV12-3/TRBV12-4,-,TRBJ1-5,many,CASSSGIGQPQHF,TGTGCCAGCAGTTCAGGGATCGGTCAGCCCCAGCATTTT
TRBV7-9,-,TRBJ2-1,-,CASSLRNNEQFF,TGTGCCAGCAGCTTACGGAACAATGAGCAGTTCTTC
TRBV11-1,-,TRBJ2-7,-,CASSLAAAPQQYF,TGTGCCAGCAGCTTGGCGGCTGCGCCCCAGCAGTACTTC
TRBV7-9,-,TRBJ2-2,-,CALDRQSGDGGELFF,TGTGCGCTGGATCGTCAGAGTGGAGACGGCGGGGAGCTGTTTTTT
TRBV7-7,-,TRBJ2-5,many,CASSEPGQPLRRVF,TGTGCCAGCAGCGAGCCAGGCCAGCCGCTTCGAAGAGTCTTC
TRBV7-9,-,TRBJ2-5,-,CASSLGMGSEMRETQYF,TGTGCCAGCAGCTTAGGGATGGGGTCAGAGATGAGGGAGACCCAGTACTTC
TRBV7-9,-,TRBJ2-2,-,CASTPGSGEYNELFF,TGTGCCAGCACCCCGGGCAGTGGGGAATACAATGAGCTGTTTTTT
TRBV24-1,-,TRBJ2-5,many,CATSDGGVGETQYF,TGTGCCACCAGTGACGGGGGTGTTGGAGAGACCCAGTACTTC
TRBV10-2,-,TRBJ2-5,many,CASKNSREGETQYF,TGCGCCAGCAAAAACTCTAGAGAGGGAGAGACCCAGTACTTC
TRBV7-9,TRBD1,TRBJ1-4,-,CASSPRGRATNEKLFF,TGTGCCAGCAGTCCCAGGGGGCGAGCGACTAATGAAAAACTGTTTTTT
TRBV19,-,TRBJ2-2,-,CASSIGHTGELFF,TGTGCCAGTAGTATCGGGCACACCGGGGAGCTGTTTTTT
TRBV19,TRBD1,TRBJ2-7,few,CASSPETGDSYEQYF,TGTGCCAGTAGTCCCGAGACAGGGGACTCCTACGAGCAGTACTTC
TRBV7-8,TRBD2,TRBJ2-5,many,CASSHPTSGRPMAQTQYF,TGTGCCAGCAGCCATCCGACTAGCGGGAGGCCAATGGCGCAGACCCAGTACTTC
TRBV6-6,TRBD2,TRBJ2-1,few,CASRVAGDVSPNHEQFF,TGTGCCAGCAGGGTCGCGGGAGACGTTAGTCCTAATCATGAGCAGTTCTTC
TRBV20-1,-,TRBJ2-7,many,CSVRHGTYEQYF,TGCAGTGTTAGGCACGGTACCTACGAGCAGTACTTC
TRBV7-6,-,TRBJ2-5,many,CASSLALRGHQETQYF,TGTGCCAGCAGCTTAGCGCTGCGGGGGCATCAAGAGACCCAGTACTTC
TRBV7-2,TRBD2,TRBJ2-3,-,CASSLVGRAIAYTQYF,TGTGCCAGCAGCTTAGTTGGGAGGGCCATCGCGTATACGCAGTATTTT
TRBV10-3,-,TRBJ2-1,-,CATGDISNEQFF,TGTGCCACCGGAGACATATCCAATGAGCAGTTCTTC
TRBV15,-,TRBJ2-6,-,CATSRVGSDGANVLTF,TGTGCCACCAGCAGAGTGGGGAGTGACGGGGCCAACGTCCTGACTTTC
TRBV6-6,-,TRBJ1-4,-,CASSRHRAANEKLFF,TGTGCCAGCAGTAGGCACAGGGCGGCTAATGAAAAACTGTTTTTT
TRBV5-5,-,TRBJ2-6,-,CASSFSGSEANVLTF,TGTGCCAGCAGCTTCTCAGGGTCTGAGGCCAACGTCCTGACTTTC
TRBV7-8,TRBD1,TRBJ2-5,many,CASSSGTEETQYF,TGTGCCAGCAGCTCCGGGACAGAAGAGACCCAGTACTTC
TRBV20-1,TRBD2,TRBJ2-7,-,CSAGTSGRALDEQYF,TGCAGTGCCGGGACTAGCGGGAGGGCTTTGGACGAGCAGTACTTC
TRBV14,-,TRBJ2-5,-,CASSQGAVGETQYF,TGTGCCAGCAGCCAAGGGGCGGTAGGGGAGACCCAGTACTTC
TRBV6-1,TRBD1,TRBJ1-5,-,CASSFGTGTGSLDNQPQHF,TGTGCCAGCAGTTTCGGAACGGGGACAGGGAGTTTGGACAATCAGCCCCAGCATTTT
TRBV19,-,TRBJ2-3,once,CASSTTGWGTDTQYF,TGTGCCAGTAGTACAACAGGTTGGGGCACAGATACGCAGTATTTT
TRBV11-2,-,TRBJ2-7,once,CASSRWGEQYF,TGTGCCAGCAGCCGTTGGGGCGAGCAGTACTTC
TRBV12-3/TRBV12-4,TRBD1,TRBJ1-6,few,CASSPLDRGRSPLHF,TGTGCCAGCAGTCCCCTAGACAGGGGACGTTCACCCCTCCACTTT
TRBV4-3,-,TRBJ2-7,few,CASSPVLVGEQYF,TGCGCCAGCAGCCCGGTCTTAGTGGGCGAGCAGTACTTC
TRBV25-1,-,TRBJ2-7,many,CASSDSRSSYEQYF,TGTGCCAGCAGTGATTCGAGGAGCTCCTACGAGCAGTACTTC
TRBV7-2,-,TRBJ2-7,few,CASTQDRKSYEQYF,TGTGCCAGCACCCAAGACAGAAAATCCTACGAGCAGTACTTC
TRBV18,-,TRBJ2-5,-,CASSRTVGETQYF,TGTGCCAGCTCACGGACAGTGGGGGAGACCCAGTACTTC
TRBV4-1,-,TRBJ1-5,-,CASSQDMQPNQPQHF,TGCGCCAGCAGCCAAGATATGCAGCCCAATCAGCCCCAGCATTTT
TRBV7-8,TRBD2,TRBJ2-7,many,CASSLELAGGTYEQYF,TGTGCCAGCAGCTTAGAACTAGCGGGAGGGACCTACGAGCAGTACTTC
TRBV15,TRBD1,TRBJ2-7,-,CATSSYLRDSPYEQCF,TGTGCCACCAGCAGCTATCTCCGGGACAGCCCCTACGAGCAGTGCTTC